A single TCR beta chain is shown here with its context. TCRdb keeps only in-frame clones here, not all; method: immunoSEQ multiplex PCR. Of over 150,000 clones listed, around 90% are singletons. The data stem from a study of control samples from healthy donors and cancer patients. The CDR3 is 12 residues long. The trim removed 11 bases at V and 7 bases at J, leaving 7 bases unmatched. Germline values: CDR1 SNHLY, CDR2 FYNNEI. The sample consisted of blood. The TCR sequence derives from a young man in good health. The V call is TRBV2, the J call TRBJ1-2, with 10 bases aligning to TRBD1. This CDR3 is CAGRQGAGGYTF. CDR3 sequence (DNA): TGTGCCGGAAGACAGGGGGCTGGTGGCTACACCTTC.